Sequencing of this T cell receptor beta chain was carried out in a study of post-analysis software for immune sequencing data. As to this clonotype: Its antigen is as yet unknown.

Unique-molecular-identifier-tagged TCR beta cDNA libraries were used. TCRdb passed the PCR reads through MiXCR, listing each CDR3 protein once. The data contain 700,000 to 900,000 distinct CDR3 sequences, about 43% of them singletons. This CDR3 region has 15 residues. Germline CDR1 reads LNHNV; CDR2 reads YYDKDF (reference sequence). Notes on the study in general: TRBV5-6, TRBV5-1 and TRBV20-1 were among roughly five TRBV segments more frequent in patients than controls.

The rearrangement joins TRBV15 to TRBJ2-4; either TRBD1 or TRBD2 may fit D (5 bases each). Matching the DNA end better, TRBJ2-7 makes the J call doubtful. The origin of this receptor is a girl aged 5 to 17 with multiple sclerosis. The material sequenced was blood. CDR3 in amino acids: CATSRAIEGLHEQYF. The CDR3 nucleotides are TGTGCCACCAGCAGAGCCATCGAGGGGCTTCACGAGCAGTACTTC.